The clone carrying this T cell receptor (beta chain) showed up just once. Systemic immunosuppression or a history of autoimmune disease excluded patients. The timepoints at which blood was sampled were baseline, cycle 4 day 1, and cycle 7 day 1. These data originate in a study of OX40 agonist ivuxolimab in advanced cancers. Study summary: Recorded diagnoses for dose-escalation patients were hepatocellular carcinoma, melanoma, renal cell or head and neck cancer. Three patients responded partially, comprising one with hepatocellular carcinoma and two with cutaneous melanoma.

TCRdb keeps only in-frame clones here, not all; method: immunoSEQ multiplex PCR. The sample contains some 74,000 clones, roughly 90% of which appear only once. Germline-derived CDR1 and CDR2 are SGHNT and YYREEE (reference sequence). CDR3 length: 14 residues. V shed 2 bases and J shed 3 bases, with 10 bases lying between them. The chain is built from TRBV5-4 and TRBJ2-3; D may match TRBD1 or TRBD2 (5 bases each). Specimen: CD4+ or CD8+ T cells sorted from blood, collected in a trial of the OX40 agonist ivuxolimab. The receptor was derived from an adult with an advanced solid tumor such as melanoma, head and neck, liver or kidney cancer. The chain's CDR3 is CASSLRGATDTQYF. CDR3 DNA sequence: TGTGCCAGCAGCTTAAGGGGAGCGACAGATACGCAGTATTTT.